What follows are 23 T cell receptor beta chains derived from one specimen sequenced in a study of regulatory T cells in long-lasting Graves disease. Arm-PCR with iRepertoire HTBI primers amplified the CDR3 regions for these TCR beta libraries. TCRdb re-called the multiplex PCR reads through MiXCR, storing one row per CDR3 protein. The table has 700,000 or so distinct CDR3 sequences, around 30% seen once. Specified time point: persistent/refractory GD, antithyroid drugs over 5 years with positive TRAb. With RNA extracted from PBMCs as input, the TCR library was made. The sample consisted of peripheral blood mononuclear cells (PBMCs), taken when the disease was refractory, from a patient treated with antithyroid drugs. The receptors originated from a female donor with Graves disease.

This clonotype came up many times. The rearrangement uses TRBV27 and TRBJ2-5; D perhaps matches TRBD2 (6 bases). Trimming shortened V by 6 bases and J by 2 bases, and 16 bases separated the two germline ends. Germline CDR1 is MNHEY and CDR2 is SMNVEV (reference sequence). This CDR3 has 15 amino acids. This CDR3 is CASRLAGSPQETQYF. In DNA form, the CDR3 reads TGTGCCAGCAGACTCGCGGGGAGTCCGCAAGAGACCCAGTACTTC.

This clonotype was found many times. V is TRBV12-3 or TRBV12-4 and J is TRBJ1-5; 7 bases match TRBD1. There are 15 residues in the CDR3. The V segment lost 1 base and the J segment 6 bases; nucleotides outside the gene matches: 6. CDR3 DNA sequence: TGTGCCAGCAGTTTAGGTCAGGGGGAAGGTCAGCCCCAGCATTTT. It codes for CASSLGQGEGQPQHF.

CDR3 residues: CSARTGNTIYF. The CDR3 nucleotides read TGCAGCGCGAGGACTGGAAACACCATATATTTT. The rearrangement joins TRBV29-1 to TRBJ1-3; D unclear. This CDR3 region has 11 residues. V dropped 7 bases and J dropped 2 bases, with 6 bases sitting between them. Germline CDR1 and CDR2: SQVTM and ANQGSEA. Full variable domain (remainder filled in from reference TRBV29-1 and TRBJ1-3): SAVISQKPSRDICQRGTSLTIQCQVDSQVTMMFWYRQQPGQSLTLIATANQGSEATYESGFVIDKFPISRPNLTFSTLTVSNMSPEDSSIYLCSARTGNTIYFGEGSWLTVV.

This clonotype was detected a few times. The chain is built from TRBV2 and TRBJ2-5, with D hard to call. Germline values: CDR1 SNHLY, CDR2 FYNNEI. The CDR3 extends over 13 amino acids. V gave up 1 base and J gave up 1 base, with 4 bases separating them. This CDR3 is CASSEDLQETQYF. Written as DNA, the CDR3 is TGTGCCAGCAGTGAAGATCTCCAAGAGACCCAGTACTTC.

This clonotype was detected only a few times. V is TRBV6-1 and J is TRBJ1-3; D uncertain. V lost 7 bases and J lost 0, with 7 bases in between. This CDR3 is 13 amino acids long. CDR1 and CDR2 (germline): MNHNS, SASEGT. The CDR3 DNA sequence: TGTGCCAGCACAGAGATCTCTGGAAACACCATATATTTT. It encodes CASTEISGNTIYF.

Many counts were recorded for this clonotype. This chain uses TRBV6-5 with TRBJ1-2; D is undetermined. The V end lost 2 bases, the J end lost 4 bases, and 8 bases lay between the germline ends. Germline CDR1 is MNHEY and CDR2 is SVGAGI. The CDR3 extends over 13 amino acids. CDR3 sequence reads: CASSYRHGYGYTF. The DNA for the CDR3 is TGTGCCAGCAGTTACAGACACGGCTATGGCTACACCTTC.

Here the CDR3 DNA reads TGTGCCACCAGCCGGGGAAGCATGGGCAATCAGCCCCAGCATTTT. Translating gives CATSRGSMGNQPQHF. The chain is built from TRBV24-1 and TRBJ1-5, with D hard to call. The CDR3 spans 15 residues. Germline lookup yields CDR1 KGHDR and CDR2 SFDVKD. V lost 7 bases, J lost 2 bases, and 14 bases lay in between.

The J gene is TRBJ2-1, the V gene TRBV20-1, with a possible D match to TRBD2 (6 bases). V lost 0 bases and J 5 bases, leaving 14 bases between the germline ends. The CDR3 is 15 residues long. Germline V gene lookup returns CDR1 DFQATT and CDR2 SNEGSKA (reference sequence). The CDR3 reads CSARDSRAGHNEQFF. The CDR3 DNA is TGCAGTGCTAGAGATAGCAGAGCGGGCCACAATGAGCAGTTCTTC.

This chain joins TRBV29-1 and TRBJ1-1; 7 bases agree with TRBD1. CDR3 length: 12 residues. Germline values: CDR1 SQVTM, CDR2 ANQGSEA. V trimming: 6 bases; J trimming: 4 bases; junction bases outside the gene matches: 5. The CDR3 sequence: CSVQTGTTEAFF. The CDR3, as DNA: TGCAGCGTACAGACAGGGACCACTGAAGCTTTCTTT. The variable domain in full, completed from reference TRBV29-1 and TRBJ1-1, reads SAVISQKPSRDICQRGTSLTIQCQVDSQVTMMFWYRQQPGQSLTLIATANQGSEATYESGFVIDKFPISRPNLTFSTLTVSNMSPEDSSIYLCSVQTGTTEAFFGQGTRLTVV.

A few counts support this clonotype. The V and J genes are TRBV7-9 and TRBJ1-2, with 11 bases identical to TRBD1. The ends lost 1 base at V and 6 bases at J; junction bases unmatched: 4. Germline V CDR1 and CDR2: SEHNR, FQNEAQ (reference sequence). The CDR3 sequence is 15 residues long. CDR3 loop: CASSLGDRGSDGYTF. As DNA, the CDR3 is TGTGCCAGCAGCTTAGGGGACAGGGGGTCGGATGGCTACACCTTC.

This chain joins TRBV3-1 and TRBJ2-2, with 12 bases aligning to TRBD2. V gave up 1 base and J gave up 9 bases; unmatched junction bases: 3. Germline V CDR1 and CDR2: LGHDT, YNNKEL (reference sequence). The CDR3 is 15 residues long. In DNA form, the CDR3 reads TGTGCCAGCAGCCAAGGGACTAGCGGGACAAGGGAGCTGTTTTTT. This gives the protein CASSQGTSGTRELFF.

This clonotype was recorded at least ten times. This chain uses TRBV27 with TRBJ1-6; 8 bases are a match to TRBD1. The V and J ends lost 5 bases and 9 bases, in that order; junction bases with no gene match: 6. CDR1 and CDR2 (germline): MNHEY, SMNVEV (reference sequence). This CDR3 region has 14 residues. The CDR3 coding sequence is TGTGCCAGCAGTCAGGACAGGGTGGGTTCACCCCTCCACTTT. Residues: CASSQDRVGSPLHF.

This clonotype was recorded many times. In DNA, the CDR3 is TGTGCCAGCAGCTTACAGGTGAGCACTGAAGCTTTCTTT. This translates into CASSLQVSTEAFF. The chain links TRBV5-5 to TRBJ1-1; weak D call: TRBD1 (5 bases). The V and J ends lost 2 bases and 4 bases respectively, with 9 bases between them. Germline CDR1 SGHKS, CDR2 YYEKEE (reference sequence). There are 13 residues in the CDR3.

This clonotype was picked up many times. This chain's CDR3 is CASSLEDRVRPSPDGYTF. The CDR3 DNA reads TGTGCCAGCAGTTTGGAGGACAGGGTTCGCCCCTCGCCGGATGGCTACACCTTC. This rearrangement joins TRBV12-3 or TRBV12-4 to TRBJ1-2, with 8 bases lining up with TRBD1. Trimming took 3 bases from V and 6 from J; bases not matched to a gene: 18. The CDR3 is 18 amino acids.

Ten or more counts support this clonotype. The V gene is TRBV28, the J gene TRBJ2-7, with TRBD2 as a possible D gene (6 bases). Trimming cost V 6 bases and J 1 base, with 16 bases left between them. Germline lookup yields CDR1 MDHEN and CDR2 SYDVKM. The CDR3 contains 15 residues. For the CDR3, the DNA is TGTGCCAGCAGAGCGGGTCTATCGCCTTCCTACGAGCAGTACTTC. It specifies CASRAGLSPSYEQYF.

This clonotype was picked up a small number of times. CDR3 sequence reads: CASSRWNEKLFF. The CDR3 DNA reads TGTGCCAGCTCGAGGTGGAATGAAAAACTGTTTTTT. V is TRBV6-2 or TRBV6-3 and J is TRBJ1-4; D is undetermined. This CDR3 region has 12 residues. V lost 8 bases and J 5 bases, leaving 9 bases between the germline ends. CDR1 is MNHEY and CDR2 is SVGEGT in the germline V gene.

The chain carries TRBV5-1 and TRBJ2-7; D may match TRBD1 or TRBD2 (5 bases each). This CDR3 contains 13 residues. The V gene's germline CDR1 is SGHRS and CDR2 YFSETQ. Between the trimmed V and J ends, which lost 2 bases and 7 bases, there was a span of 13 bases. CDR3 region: CASSFRQKREQYF. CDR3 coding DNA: TGCGCCAGCAGCTTCAGACAGAAGCGGGAGCAGTACTTC.

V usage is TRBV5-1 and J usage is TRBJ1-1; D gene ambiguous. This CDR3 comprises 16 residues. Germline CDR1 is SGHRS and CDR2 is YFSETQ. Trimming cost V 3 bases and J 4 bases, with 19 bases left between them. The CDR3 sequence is CASSSLPDTRGTEAFF. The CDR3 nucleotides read TGCGCCAGCAGCTCCCTCCCCGACACTCGAGGCACTGAAGCTTTCTTT.

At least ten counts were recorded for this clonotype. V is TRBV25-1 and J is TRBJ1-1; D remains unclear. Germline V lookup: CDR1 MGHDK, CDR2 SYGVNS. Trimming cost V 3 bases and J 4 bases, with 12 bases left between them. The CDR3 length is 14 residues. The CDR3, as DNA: TGTGCCAGCAGTGAGACGGATTCCCTCACTGAAGCTTTCTTT. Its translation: CASSETDSLTEAFF. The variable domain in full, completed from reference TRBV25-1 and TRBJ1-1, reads EADIYQTPRYLVIGTGKKITLECSQTMGHDKMYWYQQDPGMELHLIHYSYGVNSTEKGDLSSESTVSRIRTEHFPLTLESARPSHTSQYLCASSETDSLTEAFFGQGTRLTVV.

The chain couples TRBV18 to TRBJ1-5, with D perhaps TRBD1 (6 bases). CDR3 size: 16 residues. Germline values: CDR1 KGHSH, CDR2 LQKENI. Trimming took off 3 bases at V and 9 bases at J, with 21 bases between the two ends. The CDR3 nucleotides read TGTGCCAGCTCACCTCCCGGACAGCCAAACGGTGTGCCCCAGCATTTT. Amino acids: CASSPPGQPNGVPQHF.

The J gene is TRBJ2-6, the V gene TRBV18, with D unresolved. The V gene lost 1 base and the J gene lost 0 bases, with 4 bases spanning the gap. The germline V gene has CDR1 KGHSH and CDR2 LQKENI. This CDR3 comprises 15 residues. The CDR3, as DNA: TGTGCCAGCTCACCACAGAGCTCTGGGGCCAACGTCCTGACTTTC. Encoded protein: CASSPQSSGANVLTF. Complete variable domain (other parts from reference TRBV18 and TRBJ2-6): NAGVMQNPRHLVRRRGQEARLRCSPMKGHSHVYWYRQLPEEGLKFMVYLQKENIIDESGMPKERFSAEFPKEGPSILRIQQVVRGDSAAYFCASSPQSSGANVLTFGAGSRLTVL.

CDR3 DNA: TGCGCCAGCAGCTTGGCCAGTCGGGCCGCCGGGGAGCTGTTTTTT. It is translated as CASSLASRAAGELFF. The chain links TRBV5-1 to TRBJ2-2; D call uncertain. V was trimmed by 0 bases and J by 6 bases, leaving 12 bases between them. CDR1 and CDR2 (germline): SGHRS, YFSETQ. This CDR3 is 15 amino acids long.

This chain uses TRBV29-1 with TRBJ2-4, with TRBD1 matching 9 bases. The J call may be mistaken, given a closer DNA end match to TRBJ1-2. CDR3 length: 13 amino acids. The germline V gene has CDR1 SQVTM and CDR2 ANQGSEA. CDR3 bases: TGCAGCGCACCGGAACAGGGGGCGCGCGGCTACACCTTC. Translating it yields CSAPEQGARGYTF.